This T cell receptor beta chain was profiled in a study of shared clonotypes between healthy human individuals. Overall study findings and caveats: For sorted subsets, rarefaction showed incomplete sequencing despite large depth.

CDR1 and CDR2 (germline): LGHNA, YSLEER. CDR3 length: 16 amino acids. Note on this clone: Antigen: not known. A read error may explain this, as a much larger clone is one base away. The sample holds other DNA sequences that translate to the same CDR3.

Measured with immunoSEQ multiplex PCR; TCRdb has only the in-frame clones, and not every one. The sample lists about 1.1 million clones; 75% to 80% were seen once. The sequenced material came from memory CD4+ T cells from PBMCs. The subset is: CD45RA-negative fraction. V and J are TRBV4-3 and TRBJ1-4, with 10 bases fitting TRBD1. The source is a man aged 18 to 30 in good health. Some clones in this sample may be carry-over from other donors' samples. The CDR3 loop reads CASSQDLGTGAEKLFF. DNA for the CDR3: TGCGCCAGTAGCCAAGATCTTGGGACAGGGGCCGAAAAACTGTTTTTT.